This entry lists 9 T cell receptor beta chains sequenced from one sample in a study of technical replicates of blood from a few donors. Profiling relied on immunoSEQ multiplex PCR, and the TCRdb table lists in-frame clones only, not all of them. The sample consists of 65,000 to 85,000 clones, about 90% of them appearing once. Sequencing input: T cells isolated from PBMCs. The source is a human donor in good health.

This clone was observed a single time. The chain recombines TRBV10-3 with TRBJ2-3, with 8 bases fitting TRBD2. J gave up 14 bases and V 2 bases, and 12 bases lay outside the gene matches. From germline, CDR1 is ENHRY and CDR2 SYGVKD. The length of the CDR3 is 14 residues. The CDR3 region is CAISETGGGHYVYF. CDR3 DNA: TGTGCCATCAGTGAGACCGGGGGGGGCCATTATGTGTATTTT.

The chain is built from TRBV7-3 and TRBJ2-1; D uncertain. The germline V and J ends were trimmed by 3 bases and 9 bases, with 9 bases remaining between them. The length of the CDR3 is 12 residues. Looked up from germline, CDR1 is SGHTA and CDR2 is FQGTGA. CDR3 amino acids: CASSFTSGEQFF. The CDR3 nucleotides are TGTGCCAGCAGCTTCACTTCAGGTGAGCAGTTCTTC.

The rearrangement uses TRBV28 and TRBJ1-4; D not resolved. Germline values: CDR1 MDHEN, CDR2 SYDVKM. This CDR3 comprises 16 residues. The V and J ends lost 5 bases and 6 bases respectively, with 19 bases between them. CDR3 in amino acids: CASSPPGGGPYEKLFF. CDR3 sequence (DNA): TGTGCCAGCAGTCCACCCGGTGGAGGGCCATATGAAAAACTGTTTTTT.

V usage is TRBV27 and J usage is TRBJ1-1; 7 bases line up with TRBD1. Losses at the gene ends were 7 bases for V and 7 bases for J; bases not matched to a gene: 9. The CDR3 sequence is 13 residues long. CDR1 and CDR2 (germline): MNHEY, SMNVEV (reference sequence). CDR3 nucleotides: TGTGCCAGCAAGTCAGGGGGTGTTAGTGAAGCTTTCTTT. Its translation is CASKSGGVSEAFF.

This clone was recorded only once. The genes are TRBV30 and TRBJ1-4; D not resolved. Germline V gene sequence: CDR1 GTSNPN, CDR2 SVGIG (reference sequence). Trimming removed 1 base from V and 8 bases from J, with 11 bases in between. The CDR3 is made up of 13 amino acids. CDR3 sequence reads: CAWSGGAVEKLFF. CDR3 nucleotides: TGTGCCTGGAGTGGGGGAGCAGTAGAAAAACTGTTTTTT.

The V and J genes are TRBV18 and TRBJ2-7; 9 nucleotides line up with TRBD1. The CDR3 is 16 amino acids. Germline CDR1 reads KGHSH; CDR2 reads LQKENI. J lost 4 bases, V lost 0 bases, and 7 bases had no gene match. Here the CDR3 reads CASSPPGGTGTYEQYF. CDR3 nucleotide sequence: TGTGCCAGCTCACCACCCGGGGGGACAGGGACTTACGAGCAGTACTTC.

This clone has a single count. The chain couples TRBV30 to TRBJ2-3, with D unclear. V gave up 0 bases and J gave up 2 bases, with 12 bases separating them. This CDR3 is built from 15 residues. Germline V gives CDR1 GTSNPN, CDR2 SVGIG (reference sequence). The CDR3 bases are TGTGCCTGGAGTGTACGGGTCCAGACCACAGATACGCAGTATTTT. Translated: CAWSVRVQTTDTQYF.

The rearrangement joins TRBV9 to TRBJ2-5; 9 positions agree with TRBD2. Trimming at V came to 0 bases and at J to 2 bases, leaving 8 bases not matched to a gene. This CDR3 contains 17 residues. Germline V gene data show CDR1 as SGDLS and CDR2 as YYNGEE. In DNA form, the CDR3 reads TGTGCCAGCAGCGTAGAATTAGGGCTAGCGGGGCAAGAGACCCAGTACTTC. Amino acid sequence: CASSVELGLAGQETQYF.

This clone was picked up one time. The chain links TRBV5-5 to TRBJ1-2; no definite D call. The CDR3 spans 14 residues. Germline CDR1 and CDR2: SGHKS and YYEKEE (reference sequence). V lost 2 bases and J 0 bases, leaving 8 bases between the germline ends. CDR3 protein: CASSLDGANYGYTF. CDR3 coding DNA: TGTGCCAGCAGCTTAGACGGAGCTAACTATGGCTACACCTTC.